The 30 T cell receptor beta chains below all came from one sample that was sequenced in a study of regulatory T cells in long-lasting Graves disease. The authors built TCR beta libraries using iRepertoire HTBI primers and Arm-PCR of CDR3 regions. TCRdb reanalysed the multiplex PCR reads using MiXCR and keeps one entry per CDR3 protein. The table has 350,000 to 500,000 distinct CDR3 sequences, around 15% seen once. Time point specified: newly diagnosed GD, antithyroid drugs for less than 3 months. There was RNA extracted from PBMCs, and the TCR library was made from it. Another study also made use of these data, one on T cells in Graves' hyperthyroidism and ophthalmopathy.

Here the sequenced sample was peripheral blood mononuclear cells (PBMCs), taken at new diagnosis, from a patient treated with antithyroid drugs. These TCRs come from a woman between 50 and 59 years old with Graves disease.

The table lists this clonotype with many counts. The chain carries TRBV5-1 and TRBJ2-7; D possibly corresponds to TRBD1 (5 bases). Germline V gene sequence: CDR1 SGHRS, CDR2 YFSETQ. This CDR3 comprises 14 residues. V lost 0 bases to trimming and J lost 5 bases, with 12 bases between them. The CDR3 region has the DNA TGCGCCAGCAGCTTGGTAGGGGTCTTCGACGAGCAGTACTTC. Translating it yields CASSLVGVFDEQYF.

The J gene is TRBJ1-2, the V gene TRBV19, with TRBD1 matching 7 bases. The trim removed 4 bases at V and 7 bases at J, leaving 15 bases unmatched. The CDR3 consists of 16 residues. Germline loops: CDR1 LNHDA, CDR2 SQIVND (reference sequence). The chain's CDR3 is CASSTTTGRFARGYTF. CDR3 coding DNA: TGTGCCAGTAGTACTACGACAGGGCGGTTTGCTCGTGGCTACACCTTC.

This clonotype was detected only a few times. The rearrangement links TRBV5-1 to TRBJ1-4, with no clear D. V lost 1 base, J lost 3 bases, and 13 bases lay in between. The CDR3 runs 16 residues. Germline CDR1 SGHRS, CDR2 YFSETQ. CDR3 amino acids: CASSLSRVGANEKLFF. The CDR3 DNA follows: TGCGCCAGCAGCTTGAGCCGGGTGGGAGCTAATGAAAAACTGTTTTTT.

This clonotype was counted at least ten times. The gene calls are TRBV30 and TRBJ1-6; D gene ambiguous. Germline loops: CDR1 GTSNPN, CDR2 SVGIG (reference sequence). Trimming shortened V by 7 bases and J by 14 bases, and 15 bases separated the two germline ends. The CDR3 is 11 residues long. CDR3 sequence reads: CASTGRLTLHF. The CDR3 nucleotides are TGTGCCTCAACGGGCAGGCTCACCCTCCACTTT.

This chain uses TRBV4-1 with TRBJ2-2, with D possibly TRBD2 on 6 matching bases. The length of the CDR3 is 15 residues. Trimming took 4 bases from V and 5 from J, leaving 14 bases between them. CDR1 and CDR2 from the germline V gene are MGHRA and YSYEKL. This CDR3 is CASSLRPGGTGELFF. In nucleotides, the CDR3 is TGCGCCAGCAGCCTACGTCCCGGGGGAACCGGGGAGCTGTTTTTT.

The V call is TRBV6-1, the J call TRBJ2-1, with D unclear. The CDR3 loop spans 15 amino acids. With 6 bases removed from V and 1 base from J, the gap between germline ends came to 13 bases. Germline CDR1 is MNHNS and CDR2 is SASEGT. CDR3 region: CASRSTDGSYNEQFF. The CDR3 DNA reads as TGTGCCAGCAGATCAACGGACGGGTCCTACAATGAGCAGTTCTTC.

This clonotype was recorded at least ten times. The gene calls are TRBV27 and TRBJ2-4, with 7 bases identical to TRBD2. Trimming removed 4 bases from V and 0 bases from J; junction bases left unmatched: 15. This CDR3 region has 19 residues. Germline CDR1 and CDR2: MNHEY and SMNVEV (reference sequence). CDR3 amino acids: CASSYTTGGSGLAKNIQYF. Written as DNA, the CDR3 is TGTGCCAGCAGTTATACCACCGGGGGGTCCGGCCTAGCCAAAAACATTCAGTACTTC.

This clonotype was observed at least ten times. The chain recombines TRBV19 with TRBJ1-1; 8 nucleotides line up with TRBD1. CDR3 length: 15 residues. The V segment lost 8 bases and the J segment 2 bases; nucleotides outside the gene matches: 10. Per the germline V gene, CDR1 is LNHDA and CDR2 is SQIVND (reference sequence). The CDR3 DNA is TGTGCCAGTTACTCCCGGGGGACAGGAAACACTGAAGCTTTCTTT. Translation: CASYSRGTGNTEAFF.

This clonotype was counted at least ten times. The rearrangement uses TRBV3-1 and TRBJ2-5; unclear D gene. Trimming left V 6 bases short and J 4 bases short, with 9 bases between. Germline V gene data show CDR1 as LGHDT and CDR2 as YNNKEL (reference sequence). CDR3 length: 12 amino acids. The CDR3 region is CASRSKGETQYF. The CDR3 nucleotides are TGTGCCAGCAGATCCAAGGGAGAGACCCAGTACTTC.

This clonotype was seen repeatedly, ten times or more. The chain combines TRBV12-3 or TRBV12-4 with TRBJ2-3; D not resolved. Between the trimmed V and J ends, which lost 2 bases and 2 bases, there was a span of 5 bases. The CDR3 spans 13 residues. CDR3 bases: TGTGCCAGCAGTTTACGACACACAGATACGCAGTATTTT. This encodes CASSLRHTDTQYF.

This clonotype showed up just a few times. The genes are TRBV6-1 and TRBJ1-1, with 11 bases aligning to TRBD1. There are 16 residues in the CDR3. The J segment lost 5 bases and the V segment lost 6 bases, leaving 11 bases of the junction unmatched. Germline CDR1 and CDR2: MNHNS and SASEGT. The CDR3 DNA follows: TGTGCCAGCAGGGGCCCGGGACAGGGGGTTCTAACTGAAGCTTTCTTT. It encodes CASRGPGQGVLTEAFF.

There are many counts of this clonotype. The chain employs TRBV2 and TRBJ2-3, with D possibly TRBD1 on 5 matching bases. The CDR3 is 12 residues long. With 7 bases removed from V and 5 bases from J, the gap between germline ends came to 10 bases. Germline lookup yields CDR1 SNHLY and CDR2 FYNNEI. The DNA of the CDR3 is TGTGCCAGCAAGACAGACCGAGATACGCAGTATTTT. Translation: CASKTDRDTQYF.

The table lists this clonotype with a few counts. The chain carries TRBV5-4 and TRBJ1-6, with 7 bases fitting TRBD1. Per the germline V gene, CDR1 is SGHNT and CDR2 is YYREEE (reference sequence). The CDR3 has 14 residues. V lost 3 bases to trimming and J lost 7 bases; unmatched junction nucleotides: 4. The CDR3 loop is CASSSRDSNSPLHF. The DNA of the CDR3 is TGTGCCAGCAGCTCCCGGGACAGCAATTCACCCCTCCACTTT. Full variable domain (missing parts from reference TRBV5-4 and TRBJ1-6): ETGVTQSPTHLIKTRGQQVTLRCSSQSGHNTVSWYQQALGQGPQFIFQYYREEENGRGNFPPRFSGLQFPNYSSELNVNALELDDSALYLCASSSRDSNSPLHFGNGTRLTVT.

The rearrangement joins TRBV3-1 to TRBJ2-6, with a possible D match to TRBD1 (7 bases). Germline CDR1 is LGHDT and CDR2 is YNNKEL (reference sequence). V was cut by 1 base and J by 4 bases, with 11 bases left in between. CDR3 size: 16 residues. DNA for the CDR3: TGTGCCAGCAGCCAAGCAGGGGGGACGGGGGCCAACGTCCTGACTTTC. This translates into CASSQAGGTGANVLTF.

This clonotype was observed many times. This chain joins TRBV28 and TRBJ2-7; tentatively, D is TRBD1 (6 bases). Per germline, CDR1 MDHEN and CDR2 SYDVKM. The CDR3 extends over 15 amino acids. The ends were cut back, 8 bases at V and 5 bases at J, with 22 bases in the middle. In DNA form, the CDR3 reads TGTGCCAGCCGCGGTACGGGAACAGGGACCCACGAGCAGTACTTC. Its protein is CASRGTGTGTHEQYF.

CDR3 DNA sequence: TGTGCCAGCTCACCTTCCCATGACAGGGCTGGACAGCCCCAGCATTTT. The encoded protein is CASSPSHDRAGQPQHF. The chain carries TRBV18 and TRBJ1-5, with TRBD1 matching 7 bases. Germline V gene sequence: CDR1 KGHSH, CDR2 LQKENI. V was clipped by 3 bases and J by 7 bases; unmatched bases: 12. The CDR3 runs to 16 residues.

This clonotype was counted at least ten times. This chain links TRBV12-3 or TRBV12-4 with TRBJ2-2; D unresolved. The V end lost 3 bases, the J end lost 7 bases, and 6 bases lay between the germline ends. This CDR3 spans 12 amino acids. The chain's CDR3 is CASSFINGELFF. The CDR3 DNA reads TGTGCCAGCAGTTTTATTAACGGGGAGCTGTTTTTT.

With regard to this clonotype: At one of its ends the junction is not consistent with the germline gene, which may arise from a read error. J is TRBJ2-1 and V is TRBV7-9; D gene uncertain. Per germline, CDR1 SEHNR and CDR2 FQNEAQ (reference sequence). The length of the CDR3 is 10 residues. The CDR3 region has the DNA TGTGCCAGCAGCAACAATGAGCAGTCCTTC. It codes for CASSNNEQSF.

The J gene is TRBJ2-7, the V gene TRBV6-2 or TRBV6-3; 7 nucleotides line up with TRBD1. CDR1 and CDR2 from the germline V gene are MNHEY and SVGEGT. The V segment lost 3 bases and the J segment 0 bases; nucleotides outside the gene matches: 14. CDR3 length equals 18 residues. The CDR3 spells CASSYKGAIGGSSYEQYF. In DNA form, the CDR3 reads TGTGCCAGCAGTTATAAGGGGGCTATAGGGGGAAGCTCCTACGAGCAGTACTTC.

This clonotype was picked up many times. V and J are TRBV3-1 and TRBJ2-1; 11 nucleotides align to TRBD2. Germline trimming cut 5 bases from V and 0 bases from J; bases unmatched to any gene: 15. The germline V gene has CDR1 LGHDT and CDR2 YNNKEL (reference sequence). The CDR3 runs 20 residues. CDR3 sequence reads: CASSTSGVAGGPSSYNEQFF. DNA of the CDR3: TGTGCCAGCAGCACCAGCGGGGTAGCGGGAGGGCCCAGCTCCTACAATGAGCAGTTCTTC.

This clonotype was found many times. The chain employs TRBV28 and TRBJ2-1; 9 nucleotides agree with TRBD2. Unmatched junction bases numbered 11, after V lost 6 bases and J lost 5 bases. Germline lookup yields CDR1 MDHEN and CDR2 SYDVKM. This CDR3 is 16 amino acids long. CDR3 sequence (DNA): TGTGCCAGCAGACACCCCAGCGGGGGGCTCCACAATGAGCAGTTCTTC. It translates to CASRHPSGGLHNEQFF.

The CDR3, as DNA: TGTGCCAGCAGCTTCGAAAGGGGGAATCAAGAGACCCAGTACTTC. The encoded protein is CASSFERGNQETQYF. The V gene is TRBV5-4, the J gene TRBJ2-5; a possible D gene is TRBD1 (6 bases). Germline V CDR1 and CDR2: SGHNT, YYREEE (reference sequence). The CDR3 spans 15 residues. The V gene lost 2 bases and the J gene lost 2 bases, with 13 bases spanning the gap.

There are many counts of this clonotype. The V and J genes are TRBV6-2 or TRBV6-3 and TRBJ2-3; D perhaps matches TRBD1 (6 bases). The germline V and J ends were trimmed by 0 bases and 3 bases, with 13 bases remaining between them. The germline gives CDR1 MNHEY, CDR2 SVGEGT. This CDR3 region has 16 residues. The CDR3 DNA sequence: TGTGCCAGCAGTTACTCGACAGGAAGCACGACAGATACGCAGTATTTT. It codes for CASSYSTGSTTDTQYF.

This clonotype was observed at least ten times. The genes are TRBV12-3 or TRBV12-4 and TRBJ1-2; TRBD1 agrees at 10 bases. The CDR3 is 17 amino acids. Unmatched junction bases numbered 9, after V lost 5 bases and J lost 0 bases. Here the CDR3 DNA reads TGTGCCAGCAGTGGAGGGGACAGGGGACCCCCTAACTATGGCTACACCTTC. The encoded protein is CASSGGDRGPPNYGYTF.

Only a few counts were recorded for this clonotype. It is likely a read error: a sequence one base away is far more abundant. The gene calls are TRBV2 and TRBJ2-1, with D unclear. The V gene's germline CDR1 is SNHLY and CDR2 FYNNEI. The CDR3 covers 11 residues. CDR3: CASSYYKEQFF. Here the CDR3 DNA reads TGTGCCAGCAGTTACTACAAAGAGCAGTTCTTC.

At least ten counts were recorded for this clonotype. The chain links TRBV24-1 to TRBJ1-1; TRBD1 agrees at 9 bases. V trimming: 7 bases; J trimming: 4 bases; junction bases outside the gene matches: 9. The CDR3 covers 15 residues. Germline V gene sequence: CDR1 KGHDR, CDR2 SFDVKD. The CDR3 loop reads CATRGRDRESTEAFF. For the CDR3, the DNA is TGTGCCACCAGGGGCCGGGACAGGGAAAGCACTGAAGCTTTCTTT.

This clonotype was counted many times. This chain uses TRBV6-5 with TRBJ2-3, with TRBD2 identical over 11 bases. V shed 4 bases, J shed 2 bases, and the junction held 8 bases outside the gene matches. This CDR3 region has 17 residues. Germline V gives CDR1 MNHEY, CDR2 SVGAGI. CDR3 sequence reads: CASSFPRLAGYTDTQYF. In nucleotides, the CDR3 is TGTGCCAGCAGTTTTCCCCGACTAGCGGGGTACACAGATACGCAGTATTTT.

At least ten counts were recorded for this clonotype. The chain is built from TRBV6-1 and TRBJ2-2; D gene ambiguous. This CDR3 has 14 residues. Trimming shortened V by 6 bases and J by 0 bases, and 8 bases separated the two germline ends. Germline CDR1 and CDR2: MNHNS and SASEGT. The CDR3 sequence: CASRSSSNTGELFF. DNA for the CDR3: TGTGCCAGCAGGAGTTCGTCGAACACCGGGGAGCTGTTTTTT.

The V call is TRBV12-3 or TRBV12-4, the J call TRBJ2-7; D may be TRBD1 or TRBD2 (5 bases each). The CDR3 contains 13 residues. V was shortened by 2 bases and J by 4 bases, with 9 bases between the two germline ends. In DNA, the CDR3 is TGTGCCAGCAGTTTACACGGGGCGTACGAGCAGTACTTC. It yields the protein CASSLHGAYEQYF.

This clonotype was seen many times. V usage is TRBV24-1 and J usage is TRBJ2-1, with 7 bases lining up with TRBD2. The CDR3 sequence is 12 residues long. The germline gives CDR1 KGHDR, CDR2 SFDVKD. V lost 10 bases and J lost 9; bases outside the gene matches: 8. The CDR3, as DNA: TGTGCCACTGCCCCCGGGGGGACTGAGCAGTTCTTC. Its translation is CATAPGGTEQFF.